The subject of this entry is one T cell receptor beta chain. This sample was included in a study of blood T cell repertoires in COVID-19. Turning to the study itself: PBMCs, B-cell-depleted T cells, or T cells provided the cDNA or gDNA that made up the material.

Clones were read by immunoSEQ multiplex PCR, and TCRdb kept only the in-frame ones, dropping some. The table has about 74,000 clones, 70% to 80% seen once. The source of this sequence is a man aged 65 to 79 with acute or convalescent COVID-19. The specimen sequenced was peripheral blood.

CDR3 sequence reads: CASSPPASGGTGELFF. Written as DNA, the CDR3 is TGTGCCAGCTCACCACCGGCTAGCGGGGGCACCGGGGAGCTGTTTTTT. This chain connects TRBV18 to TRBJ2-2; 10 bases line up with TRBD2. CDR1 and CDR2 (germline): KGHSH, LQKENI. Trimming took 0 bases from V and 4 from J; bases not matched to a gene: 2. CDR3 size: 16 residues.